The 24 T cell receptor beta chains given below trace back to one sample, sequenced in a study of cytomegalovirus exposure and HLA in healthy donors. Use of 60 Vbeta and 13 Jbeta primers characterized the PCR. The assay was immunoSEQ multiplex PCR, and TCRdb's table has in-frame clones only and misses some. The table shows some 130,000 clones, with approximately 79% occurring only once. The sequencing input was PBMCs. The receptors derive from a man aged 18 to 29 in good health and CMV-seronegative.

The chain uses TRBV9 and TRBJ2-1, with TRBD1 identical over 10 bases. After removal of 4 bases from V and 8 bases from J, the junction contained 12 bases not matched to a gene. This CDR3 spans 16 amino acids. The germline V gene encodes CDR1 SGDLS and CDR2 YYNGEE. The CDR3 DNA reads TGTGCCAGCAGCCGGGCGGGACAGGGGTTAAAGTATGAGCAGTTCTTC. Translated, it gives CASSRAGQGLKYEQFF.

The rearrangement joins TRBV7-8 to TRBJ1-2; D not certain. Trimming cost V 1 base and J 14 bases, with 17 bases left between them. Germline lookup yields CDR1 SGHVS and CDR2 FQNEAQ. The CDR3 is 13 amino acids. The CDR3 here is CASSLVIGGRRTF. In nucleotides, the CDR3 is TGTGCCAGCAGCTTAGTTATCGGCGGCCGACGTACCTTC.

The CDR3: CASSLTSGGVDTQYF. The CDR3 nucleotides read TGTGCCAGCAGCTTGACCAGCGGGGGGGTAGATACGCAGTATTTT. The chain couples TRBV5-4 to TRBJ2-3; TRBD2 matches at 10 bases. Germline values: CDR1 SGHNT, CDR2 YYREEE (reference sequence). The CDR3 spans 15 residues. The V gene end was trimmed by 1 base and the J gene end by 5 bases; junction bases not matched to a gene: 4.

The J gene is TRBJ1-1, the V gene TRBV30, with D perhaps matching TRBD1 (5 bases). CDR3 length equals 10 residues. Germline V CDR1 and CDR2: GTSNPN, SVGIG (reference sequence). Trimming pared 7 bases from V and 6 bases from J, leaving 9 bases between. CDR3 DNA sequence: TGTGCCTTTACAGGTGCTGAAGCTTTCTTT. The encoded protein is CAFTGAEAFF.

With respect to this clone: At the DNA level, this CDR3 is encoded by other sequences in the same sample as well. CDR3 protein: CATSRDRGTEAFF. The CDR3 nucleotides read TGTGCCACCAGCAGAGACCGGGGCACTGAAGCTTTCTTT. The chain joins TRBV15 to TRBJ1-1; D is ambiguous. Germline CDR1 LNHNV, CDR2 YYDKDF (reference sequence). V shed 0 bases and J shed 4 bases, with 6 bases lying between them. The CDR3 extends over 13 amino acids.

The chain links TRBV14 to TRBJ1-1; 7 nucleotides align to TRBD1. With 6 bases clipped from V and 4 bases from J, the junction kept 8 bases outside the gene matches. This CDR3 contains 14 residues. CDR1 and CDR2 from the germline V gene are SGHDN and FVKESK. In DNA, the CDR3 is TGTGCCAGCAGTCTACAGGGGTCGGGCACTGAAGCTTTCTTT. Amino acids: CASSLQGSGTEAFF. Looking up the rest from reference TRBV14 and TRBJ1-1 gives the full variable domain: EAGVTQFPSHSVIEKGQTVTLRCDPISGHDNLYWYRRVMGKEIKFLLHFVKESKQDESGMPNNRFLAERTGGTYSTLKVQPAELEDSGVYFCASSLQGSGTEAFFGQGTRLTVV.

The gene calls are TRBV7-8 and TRBJ1-6, with TRBD1 matching over 7 bases. V shed 6 bases, J shed 5 bases, and the junction held 4 bases outside the gene matches. CDR1 SGHVS and CDR2 FQNEAQ come from the germline V gene. The CDR3 contains 14 residues. CDR3 loop: CASSLGTDNSPLHF. As DNA, the CDR3 is TGTGCCAGCAGTCTAGGGACAGATAATTCACCCCTCCACTTT.

This clone has ten or more counts. The chain joins TRBV6-1 to TRBJ1-3, with D hard to call. V lost 0 bases, J lost 0 bases, and 9 bases lay in between. The CDR3 is 16 amino acids. Germline V gives CDR1 MNHNS, CDR2 SASEGT. The CDR3 loop is CASSEALEVSGNTIYF. The CDR3 region has the DNA TGTGCCAGCAGTGAAGCGCTAGAGGTCTCTGGAAACACCATATATTTT.

The chain carries TRBV5-4 and TRBJ2-7; tentatively, D is TRBD1 (6 bases). From germline, CDR1 is SGHNT and CDR2 YYREEE (reference sequence). V shed 3 bases and J shed 2 bases, with 12 bases lying between them. CDR3 length: 14 amino acids. As DNA, the CDR3 is TGTGCCAGCAGCTCTCAGGGGAGACCCTACGAGCAGTACTTC. Translated: CASSSQGRPYEQYF.

J is TRBJ2-7 and V is TRBV15; 8 nucleotides match TRBD2. CDR3 length: 14 amino acids. Germline CDR1 is LNHNV and CDR2 is YYDKDF (reference sequence). V lost 1 base, J lost 3 bases, and 2 bases stayed unmatched. In DNA, the CDR3 is TGTGCCACCAGCAGAGTAGGGACTAGCTACGAGCAGTACTTC. Its protein product is CATSRVGTSYEQYF.

This chain connects TRBV5-1 to TRBJ1-3; no clear D gene. The germline V gene encodes CDR1 SGHRS and CDR2 YFSETQ. Between the trimmed V and J ends, which lost 3 bases and 0 bases, there was a span of 4 bases. CDR3 length: 13 residues. The CDR3 protein is CASSYSSGNTIYF. The CDR3 nucleotides are TGCGCCAGCAGCTACAGCTCTGGAAACACCATATATTTT.

The J gene is TRBJ2-4, the V gene TRBV4-2, with a weak D call TRBD1 (5 bases). Per germline, CDR1 LGHNA and CDR2 YNFKEQ. CDR3 length equals 18 residues. V lost 0 bases, J lost 0 bases, and 15 bases lay in between. The chain's CDR3 is CASSQDREDTLAKNIQYF. The CDR3 coding sequence is TGTGCCAGCAGCCAAGATCGAGAGGACACCTTAGCCAAAAACATTCAGTACTTC.

The V call is TRBV7-6, the J call TRBJ2-1; 7 nucleotides agree with TRBD2. Germline CDR1 is SGHVS and CDR2 is FNYEAQ. With V trimmed by 2 bases and J by 4 bases, 5 bases remained unmatched. This CDR3 is 15 amino acids long. CDR3 residues: CASSLLGTTYNEQFF. CDR3 coding DNA: TGTGCCAGCAGCTTACTTGGGACTACTTACAATGAGCAGTTCTTC.

The chain uses TRBV30 and TRBJ2-5, with 8 bases lining up with TRBD1. Per germline, CDR1 GTSNPN and CDR2 SVGIG (reference sequence). CDR3 length: 13 residues. With V trimmed by 4 bases and J by 2 bases, 3 bases remained unmatched. CDR3 coding DNA: TGTGCCTGGATTGGGGACAGGCAAGAGACCCAGTACTTC. Protein: CAWIGDRQETQYF.

This clone was picked up one time. The chain combines TRBV7-6 with TRBJ2-7, with 8 bases lining up with TRBD1. Looked up from germline, CDR1 is SGHVS and CDR2 is FNYEAQ. The CDR3 spans 16 residues. J was trimmed by 2 bases and V by 4 bases; bases with no gene match: 10. The DNA of the CDR3 is TGTGCCAGCAGCTCACTCCAGGGGGCGAAACCCTACGAGCAGTACTTC. This sequence encodes CASSSLQGAKPYEQYF. Looking up the rest from reference TRBV7-6 and TRBJ2-7 gives the full variable domain: GAGVSQSPRYKVTKRGQDVALRCDPISGHVSLYWYRQALGQGPEFLTYFNYEAQQDKSGLPNDRFSAERPEGSISTLTIQRTEQRDSAMYRCASSSLQGAKPYEQYFGPGTRLTVT.

V usage is TRBV6-5 and J usage is TRBJ2-5; tentative D call: TRBD1 (6 bases). The CDR3 is 15 amino acids. CDR1 and CDR2 (germline): MNHEY, SVGAGI. Trimming cost V 0 bases and J 2 bases, with 10 bases left between them. CDR3 coding DNA: TGTGCCAGCAGTTACTCGACAGGTGAACAAGAGACCCAGTACTTC. Its protein is CASSYSTGEQETQYF.

This clone was seen a handful of times. The chain employs TRBV13 and TRBJ1-1, with D possibly matching TRBD1 (6 bases). The germline V and J ends were trimmed by 4 bases and 1 base, with 13 bases remaining between them. The length of the CDR3 is 15 residues. Germline V gene lookup returns CDR1 PRHDT and CDR2 FYEKMQ (reference sequence). The CDR3 spells CASSSTGTKNTEAFF. As DNA, the CDR3 is TGTGCCAGCAGCTCTACGGGGACAAAGAACACTGAAGCTTTCTTT.

The V call is TRBV30, the J call TRBJ1-6, with 7 nucleotides matching TRBD1. The germline V gene has CDR1 GTSNPN and CDR2 SVGIG (reference sequence). V trimming: 2 bases; J trimming: 14 bases; junction bases outside the gene matches: 15. This CDR3 is built from 15 residues. The CDR3 loop is CAWSRTGTAISSLHF. CDR3 in DNA: TGTGCCTGGAGTCGGACCGGGACAGCTATCTCGTCCCTCCACTTT.

The V call is TRBV7-9, the J call TRBJ1-2; D uncertain. Deletions cut 5 bases from V and 5 bases from J, with 12 bases between. The CDR3 runs to 13 residues. In germline, CDR1 is SEHNR, CDR2 FQNEAQ (reference sequence). CDR3 coding DNA: TGTGCCAGCAGCCATGCAGGAACTTATGGCTACACCTTC. The encoded protein is CASSHAGTYGYTF. The variable domain in full, completed from reference TRBV7-9 and TRBJ1-2, reads DTGVSQNPRHKITKRGQNVTFRCDPISEHNRLYWYRQTLGQGPEFLTYFQNEAQLEKSRLLSDRFSAERPKGSFSTLEIQRTEQGDSAMYLCASSHAGTYGYTFGSGTRLTVV.

V gene TRBV10-3 combines with J gene TRBJ1-2, with D tentatively TRBD1 (5 bases). The ends were cut back, 11 bases at V and 1 base at J, with 17 bases in the middle. The length of the CDR3 is 14 residues. Germline V gene sequence: CDR1 ENHRY, CDR2 SYGVKD. CDR3 in amino acids: CAGWEGRINYGYTF. In DNA form, the CDR3 reads TGTGCCGGATGGGAGGGGCGTATTAACTATGGCTACACCTTC.

V is TRBV7-3 and J is TRBJ2-7; 8 bases align to TRBD2. The CDR3 sequence is 15 residues long. The germline V gene encodes CDR1 SGHTA and CDR2 FQGTGA. Unmatched junction bases numbered 9, after V lost 2 bases and J lost 6 bases. The CDR3 sequence is CASSLRGGRVAEQYF. In DNA, the CDR3 is TGTGCCAGCAGCTTACGCGGGGGGCGGGTCGCCGAGCAGTACTTC.

This chain links TRBV5-1 with TRBJ2-5; 8 bases are shared with TRBD2. This CDR3 spans 15 amino acids. The ends lost 0 bases at V and 2 bases at J; junction bases unmatched: 3. Germline V CDR1 and CDR2: SGHRS, YFSETQ. The CDR3 bases are TGCGCCAGCAGCTTGGGGGGGACTAGACAAGAGACCCAGTACTTC. It encodes CASSLGGTRQETQYF.

The genes are TRBV29-1 and TRBJ2-2; unclear D gene. With 4 bases removed from V and 4 bases from J, the gap between germline ends came to 10 bases. Germline CDR1 and CDR2: SQVTM and ANQGSEA. The CDR3 covers 13 residues. CDR3 DNA: TGCAGCGTTGCACCTACCGGCACCGGGGAGCTGTTTTTT. Translated, it gives CSVAPTGTGELFF.

V gene TRBV29-1 combines with J gene TRBJ2-3; 14 nucleotides align to TRBD2. The CDR3 loop spans 14 amino acids. CDR1 and CDR2 from the germline V gene are SQVTM and ANQGSEA. With V trimmed by 7 bases and J by 4 bases, 4 bases remained unmatched. The CDR3 DNA sequence: TGCAGCGACCAGACTAGCGGGGGGGCAGATACGCAGTATTTT. Protein: CSDQTSGGADTQYF.